The TCR beta chain described here comes from a study of regulatory T cells in long-lasting Graves disease. Whole-study findings and limits: Persistent Graves' disease cases displayed lower TCR diversity than newly diagnosed ones. Among the persistent patients, 2,500 to 3,000 public clonotypes were shared, more than the roughly 900 shared among new patients.

Sequencing libraries for TCR beta were prepared with iRepertoire HTBI primers and Arm-PCR of CDR3 regions. TCRdb reprocessed the multiplex PCR reads via MiXCR and lists one record per CDR3 protein. Altogether about 530,000 distinct CDR3 sequences are present, 15% to 20% being singletons, with the ten largest covering approximately 25%. This clonotype was counted ten times or more. Its target is not known. Time point meaning: newly diagnosed GD, antithyroid drugs for less than 3 months. Following extraction of RNA from PBMCs, that RNA was used to make the TCR library. This CDR3 is built from 14 residues. V gave up 2 bases and J gave up 0 bases, with 5 bases separating them. Germline V gene data show CDR1 as MDHEN and CDR2 as SYDVKM. These same records also appear under a second study, on T cells in Graves' hyperthyroidism and ophthalmopathy.

The V call is TRBV28, the J call TRBJ2-4; D ambiguous. The specimen was peripheral blood mononuclear cells (PBMCs), collected at new diagnosis, from a patient treated with antithyroid drugs. This TCR derives from a woman aged 35-65 years with Graves disease. The CDR3 region has the DNA TGTGCCAGCAGTTTACCCCGAGCCAAAAACATTCAGTACTTC. As protein: CASSLPRAKNIQYF.